This T cell receptor (beta chain) was captured in a study of T cells in Graves' hyperthyroidism and ophthalmopathy (dated by TCRdb to the late 2010s). About the study as a whole: To identify TCR V-J signatures that set the groups apart, the researchers used a discovery cohort of about a hundred patients, made up of 43 with Graves' ophthalmopathy and 55 to 65 with stable Graves' hyperthyroidism. For training and testing, the 100 patients in the discovery cohort were randomly divided in a 7:3 ratio. According to the paper, TCR Vbeta CDR3 sequencing was carried out on approximately 140 peripheral blood samples, which came from approximately 41 ophthalmopathy, around 75 hyperthyroidism and roughly 17 progressor patients. Thyroid tissue and blood T-cell repertoires from six Graves' hyperthyroidism patients were also compared in the study. After blood sampling, hyperthyroidism patients were treated with methimazole at a starting dose of 30 mg daily, and ophthalmopathy patients were treated with high-dose intravenous methylprednisolone. Prospective prediction of ophthalmopathy was tested in an independent validation cohort of 18 to 20 hyperthyroidism patients and 17 patients who later progressed to ophthalmopathy. Overall study results and their limits: Blood samples also contained most of the expanded thyroid clonotypes (frequency above 0.001), which suggests that blood repertoires may reflect thyroid immune responses. In validation, progression to ophthalmopathy was predicted by the model with 70% to 71% sensitivity and just over 72% specificity, a median of approximately 7.1 months before onset. No statistical method was used to fix the sample size in advance, and group allocation was not hidden from the investigators. A 13 V-J signature model separated ophthalmopathy from stable hyperthyroidism, with approximately 86% sensitivity and 81.08% specificity in cross-validation and 80%/75% in testing.

Amplification of TCR beta CDR3 regions was carried out from RNA transcripts. A first-round RT-PCR of the TCR CDR3 used the HTBI primer set with the Qiagen OneStep RT-PCR kit. Libraries were constructed in a second round of multiplex PCR, after which size selection and purification were performed. The libraries were sequenced on an Illumina HiSeq2000 using paired-end 100 bp reads. Under the source paper's analysis protocol: SOAPnuke was used to process the raw data, throwing out any read that contained adapters or uncalled bases, had a mean Phred below 15, or lacked an exact constant-primer or identifier match. COPE v1.2.5 was used to merge the high-quality paired reads, and each unique nucleotide sequence was defined as a clonotype. MiTCR v1.1 was used to align the clonotypes against IMGT TRBV, TRBD and TRBJ reference segments. Analysis was restricted to V-J combinations with a frequency above 0.0001, which covered roughly 99% of repertoires. A TCS score was defined as the ratio of F50 (clonal expansion) to E x V (chaos), with BLOSUM62-based TCRdist applied between CDR3 peptides within each V-J. Welch's t-statistics and random forest reduced around 510 V-J features to 10 to 15, which were used in a naive Bayes classifier (R e1071). Thyroid-blood repertoire similarity was quantified with the Morisita-Horn index. TCRdb handled the public reads itself, with Q25 trimming in fastp and clone calling in MiXCR, and kept productive beta chains. Every CDR3 protein is listed once, alongside the most common genes and DNA of its rows. The V and J calls and clone size come from TCRdb's table, not from the authors' own analysis. A total of 660,000 or so distinct CDR3 sequences appear in this sample, about 45% of them only once. The ten most abundant clones make up less than 9% of the sample.

Remarks on this clonotype: Its antigen has not been determined. Base qualities are missing; no much larger clone stands one base away.

From a lookup of the germline V gene (reference sequence), CDR1 and CDR2 are SEHNR and FQNEAQ. The CDR3 starts with the cysteine, ends with the phenylalanine, and has 16 residues. The entry retains the CDR3 DNA only, 48 bases that are in frame from base 1. Between the V and J ends, shortened by 11 bases and 0 bases respectively, the junction contains 23 bases. Patients with uncontrolled infections, other autoimmune diseases, pregnancy or lactation were excluded. Diagnoses were based on clinical symptoms, serum thyroxine and TRAb, thyroid ultrasound and orbital computed tomography. Total RNA was extracted with Trizol reagent, and quality was checked on an Agilent 2100 Bioanalyzer.

The V and J segments used are TRBV7-9 and TRBJ2-7; the D gene is possibly TRBD1 or TRBD2, with 6 bases matching each. The material sequenced was peripheral blood or thyroid tissue (not recorded which). This receptor was taken from an adult man with Graves' disease, either hyperthyroidism or ophthalmopathy (not recorded which). The DNA reads as follows: TGTGCCTGGAGTGTACGGTCCCCGGGGGCCTCCTACGAGCAGTACTTC. Its amino acids are CAWSVRSPGASYEQYF.